These T cell receptor beta chains were read from a single sample in a study of early T cells in non-severe SARS-CoV-2 infection. Using its own MiXCR run on the 5' RACE reads, TCRdb lists one record per CDR3 protein. The repertoire includes approximately 52,000 distinct CDR3 sequences, approximately 8% of them detected once, and approximately 4.4% sits in the top ten. Sequences were obtained from whole blood. The receptors stem from an adult who was a healthcare worker with PCR-confirmed SARS-CoV-2 infection or an uninfected control (not recorded which). CDR3s include the opening cysteine and the closing phenylalanine or tryptophan. D genes are given only for firm matches. Clone size is given for some rows only: seen once, a few or many times, or a class if the clone is expanded.

J,size,V,D,CDR3,DNA
TRBJ2-3,NA,TRBV29-1,TRBD2,CSVSGGTDTQYF,TGCAGCGTTTCGGGGGGGACAGATACGCAGTATTTT
TRBJ2-3,few,TRBV12-3/TRBV12-4,NA,CASSRIGGRHF,TGTGCCAGCAGTCGTATTGGTGGAAGACATTTT
TRBJ2-3,many,TRBV7-6,TRBD2,CASSARTSGSTDTQYF,TGTGCCAGCAGCGCACGGACTAGCGGAAGCACAGATACGCAGTATTTT
TRBJ2-3,NA,TRBV5-1,TRBD2,CASSLTSGRPDTQYF,TGCGCCAGCAGCTTGACTAGCGGGAGGCCAGATACGCAGTATTTT
TRBJ1-2,NA,TRBV7-2,NA,CASSQDGTRAYTF,TGTGCCAGCAGCCAAGATGGGACAAGAGCCTACACCTTC
TRBJ1-6,NA,TRBV12-3/TRBV12-4,NA,CASSLLQIRQDYNSPLHF,TGTGCCAGCAGTCTTCTCCAAATTCGACAGGACTATAATTCACCCCTCCACTTT
TRBJ1-2,few,TRBV28,NA,CASRVGDHYGYTF,TGTGCCAGCAGAGTCGGAGACCACTATGGCTACACCTTC
TRBJ1-3,few,TRBV12-3/TRBV12-4,NA,CASSLDSHSENTIYF,TGTGCCAGCAGTTTGGACAGTCACTCTGAAAACACCATATATTTT
TRBJ1-3,NA,TRBV4-1,NA,CASSQDFRQENTIYF,TGCGCCAGCAGCCAAGATTTTCGACAGGAAAACACCATATATTTT
TRBJ2-7,many,TRBV12-3/TRBV12-4,NA,CASSLLSGAYSKQYF,TGTGCCAGCAGTTTACTGTCTGGCGCTTACTCTAAGCAGTACTTC
TRBJ1-4,many,TRBV6-1,NA,CASSDELWGTNEKLFF,TGTGCCAGCAGTGACGAGCTCTGGGGGACTAATGAAAAACTGTTTTTT
TRBJ2-1,many,TRBV13,TRBD1,CASSRGQGSYNEQFF,TGTGCCAGCAGCCGTGGACAGGGGTCCTACAATGAGCAGTTCTTC
TRBJ2-7,few,TRBV7-6,NA,CASSSNTYEQYF,TGTGCCAGCAGCTCGAACACCTACGAGCAGTACTTC
TRBJ2-3,many,TRBV7-3,TRBD2,CASSPGSGVADTQYF,TGTGCCAGCAGCCCAGGTAGCGGGGTGGCAGATACGCAGTATTTT
TRBJ2-7,NA,TRBV7-8,NA,CASSPPYSAPYEQYF,TGTGCCAGCAGCCCCCCGTATAGCGCTCCCTACGAGCAGTACTTC
TRBJ2-7,NA,TRBV5-1,NA,CASSKEVVETTYEQYF,TGCGCCAGCAGCAAAGAGGTGGTGGAGACAACCTACGAGCAGTACTTC
TRBJ1-5,NA,TRBV6-1,NA,CASSQEGQGGQPQHF,TGTGCCAGCAGTCAAGAGGGGCAGGGAGGACAGCCCCAGCATTTT
TRBJ1-1,few,TRBV3-1,NA,CASSHLDSNTEAFF,TGTGCCAGCAGCCATTTGGACAGTAACACTGAAGCTTTCTTT
TRBJ2-3,NA,TRBV5-1,TRBD2,CASSLDGTRGTDTQYF,TGCGCCAGCAGCTTGGACGGGACTAGAGGCACAGATACGCAGTATTTT
TRBJ1-1,NA,TRBV12-3/TRBV12-4,TRBD1,CASRSGTVVTEAFF,TGTGCCAGCAGGTCCGGGACAGTGGTCACTGAAGCTTTCTTT
TRBJ2-3,many,TRBV10-2,NA,CASSESLALADTQYF,TGCGCCAGCAGTGAGTCCCTAGCCTTGGCAGATACGCAGTATTTT
TRBJ2-3,few,TRBV6-2/TRBV6-3,TRBD2,CASSYSPGGPTDTQYF,TGTGCCAGCAGTTACTCGCCGGGGGGGCCAACAGATACGCAGTATTTT
TRBJ2-7,NA,TRBV18,NA,CASSPQGTSFSYEQYF,TGTGCCAGCTCACCACAGGGCACGTCTTTTTCCTACGAGCAGTACTTC
TRBJ2-5,NA,TRBV4-1,TRBD1,CASSQSVRTGTDKETQYF,TGCGCCAGCAGCCAATCTGTCCGAACCGGGACAGACAAAGAGACCCAGTACTTC
TRBJ1-2,few,TRBV7-8,NA,CAIRQLDGYTF,TGTGCCATCCGACAGCTCGATGGCTACACCTTC
TRBJ1-2,few,TRBV28,TRBD1,CASSPRDRVWHGYTF,TGTGCCAGCAGTCCGCGGGACAGGGTTTGGCATGGCTACACCTTC
TRBJ2-1,NA,TRBV6-2/TRBV6-3,NA,CASSPLRAGPEQFF,TGTGCCAGCAGTCCTCTCCGGGCGGGGCCTGAGCAGTTCTTC
TRBJ1-5,NA,TRBV6-6,NA,CASSPSEGGHQPQHF,TGTGCCAGCAGTCCCAGTGAGGGAGGGCATCAGCCCCAGCATTTT
TRBJ2-3,NA,TRBV12-3/TRBV12-4,TRBD2,CASRPSGGGTDTQYF,TGTGCCAGCAGACCTTCCGGGGGGGGCACAGATACGCAGTATTTT
TRBJ2-7,NA,TRBV21-1,NA,CASSKVLGQRYEQYF,TGTGCCAGCAGCAAAGTTTTGGGCCAGCGCTACGAGCAGTACTTC
TRBJ2-2,NA,TRBV20-1,NA,CSARVPSGTGELFF,TGCAGTGCTAGAGTTCCGAGTGGGACCGGGGAGCTGTTTTTT
TRBJ1-1,NA,TRBV6-1,TRBD1,CASSEHRGNTEAFF,TGTGCCAGCAGTGAGCACAGGGGGAACACTGAAGCTTTCTTT